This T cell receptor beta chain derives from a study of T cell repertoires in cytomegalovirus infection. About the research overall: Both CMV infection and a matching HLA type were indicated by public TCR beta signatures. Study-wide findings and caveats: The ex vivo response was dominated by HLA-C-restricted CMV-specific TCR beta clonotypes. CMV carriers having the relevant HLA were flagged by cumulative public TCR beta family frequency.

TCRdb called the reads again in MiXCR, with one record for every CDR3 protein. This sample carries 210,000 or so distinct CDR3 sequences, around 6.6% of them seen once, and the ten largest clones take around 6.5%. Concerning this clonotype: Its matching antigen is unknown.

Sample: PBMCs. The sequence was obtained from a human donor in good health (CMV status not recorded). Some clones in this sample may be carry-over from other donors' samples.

CDR3 in DNA: TGTGCCAGCAGCCAGGACAGGGGGCGGGGTTCTTGGGGAGCTTTCTTT. Translation: CASSQDRGRGSWGAFF. The chain recombines TRBV7-2 with TRBJ1-1, with 11 bases aligning to TRBD1. Trimming took 5 bases from V and 10 from J; bases not matched to a gene: 15. Germline lookup yields CDR1 SGHTA and CDR2 FQGNSA. CDR3 length: 16 amino acids.